Following are 11 T cell receptor beta chains from one sample sequenced in a study of identical twins (dated by TCRdb to 2016 to 2018). Receptor amplification or capture employed 5' RACE. These reads were obtained on an Illumina HiSeq 2000. TCRdb reprocessed the public reads (quality trimming at Q25 with fastp, clone calling with MiXCR) and kept in-frame beta chains. CDR3 protein duplicates are merged, each entry listing the most common genes and DNA. The sample table contains approximately 620,000 distinct CDR3 sequences; only one count was recorded for over 8.5% of them. The ten largest clones add up to around 0.98% of the sample. These records were also assigned to another study, of yellow fever vaccine responses in identical twins.

Sequencing was done on a sample of PBMCs. Source of these receptors: a woman under 30 in good health.

Ten or more counts support this clonotype. The chain carries TRBV28 and TRBJ2-3, with 7 bases that match TRBD2. The J segment lost 2 bases and the V segment lost 2 bases, leaving 10 bases of the junction unmatched. Per germline, CDR1 MDHEN and CDR2 SYDVKM. The CDR3 consists of 17 residues. This CDR3 is CASSLPRLAGDTDTQYF. CDR3 bases: TGTGCCAGCAGTTTACCTAGACTAGCCGGGGACACAGATACGCAGTATTTT.

In nucleotides, the CDR3 is TGTGCCAGCAGCCTACGGGACACCCGAAACACTGAAGCTTTCTTT. Protein sequence: CASSLRDTRNTEAFF. The rearrangement links TRBV13 to TRBJ1-1; possibly TRBD1 for D (6 bases). V lost 5 bases, J lost 2 bases, and 15 bases lay in between. The CDR3 is 15 amino acids. Looked up from germline, CDR1 is PRHDT and CDR2 is FYEKMQ (reference sequence).

V is TRBV3-1 and J is TRBJ2-5; TRBD1 matches at 7 bases. The CDR3 extends over 15 amino acids. CDR1 and CDR2 from the germline V gene are LGHDT and YNNKEL (reference sequence). The trim removed 2 bases at V and 5 bases at J, leaving 8 bases unmatched. CDR3 region: CASSQPQGDEETQYF. DNA for the CDR3: TGTGCCAGCAGCCAACCTCAGGGGGACGAGGAGACCCAGTACTTC.

This clonotype was observed many times. The chain combines TRBV28 with TRBJ2-7; 9 nucleotides align to TRBD2. V trimming: 3 bases; J trimming: 4 bases; junction bases outside the gene matches: 4. There are 14 residues in the CDR3. CDR1 and CDR2 from the germline V gene are MDHEN and SYDVKM. The CDR3 sequence: CASSFLAGRYEQYF. The CDR3 DNA follows: TGTGCCAGCAGTTTTCTAGCGGGAAGATACGAGCAGTACTTC.

Regarding this clonotype: This could be a read error, since a much larger clone is one nucleotide away. The chain combines TRBV20-1 with TRBJ2-6; D uncertain. This CDR3 region has 13 residues. Germline CDR1 is DFQATT and CDR2 is SNEGSKA (reference sequence). The CDR3 region is CSANARTVNVLAF. The CDR3 DNA reads as TGCAGTGCGAACGCCCGGACGGTCAACGTCCTGGCTTTC.

CDR3 DNA: TGCAGCGTTGAAGGCGACAGGAACACTGAAGCTTTCTTT. Its protein is CSVEGDRNTEAFF. The chain employs TRBV29-1 and TRBJ1-1; TRBD1 is a possible D gene (5 bases). The CDR3 has 13 amino acids. The germline V and J ends were trimmed by 1 base and 1 base, with 7 bases remaining between them. Germline V gene data show CDR1 as SQVTM and CDR2 as ANQGSEA.

The genes are TRBV7-8 and TRBJ2-7; TRBD2 aligns across 8 bases. Per the germline V gene, CDR1 is SGHVS and CDR2 is FQNEAQ. Unmatched junction bases numbered 12, after V lost 5 bases and J lost 3 bases. There are 16 residues in the CDR3. The CDR3 DNA follows: TGTGCCAGCAGCCCAACCCCCGGGACTAGTATCTACGAGCAGTACTTC. It codes for CASSPTPGTSIYEQYF.

The CDR3 region has the DNA TGCAGCGTTGCGGTCTCTGGGGCCAACGTCCTGACTTTC. Translating gives CSVAVSGANVLTF. The gene calls are TRBV29-1 and TRBJ2-6; D ambiguous. This CDR3 spans 13 amino acids. V shed 4 bases and J shed 0 bases, with 4 bases lying between them. Germline lookup yields CDR1 SQVTM and CDR2 ANQGSEA.

This clonotype was found a few times. The V and J genes are TRBV20-1 and TRBJ1-6, with unresolved D. V lost 2 bases and J 5 bases, leaving 13 bases between the germline ends. Germline CDR1 is DFQATT and CDR2 is SNEGSKA (reference sequence). The CDR3 loop spans 15 amino acids. The CDR3 protein is CSARSGMKDNSPLHF. The CDR3 DNA reads as TGCAGTGCTAGATCGGGTATGAAAGATAATTCACCCCTCCACTTT.

CDR3 nucleotide sequence: TGTGCCAGCAGCCTAGGACAGCCAGCCAGCGCAGATACGCAGTATTTT. As protein: CASSLGQPASADTQYF. The chain joins TRBV5-6 to TRBJ2-3; D is possibly TRBD1 (6 bases). Trimming took off 4 bases at V and 4 bases at J, with 19 bases between the two ends. The germline V gene encodes CDR1 SGHDT and CDR2 YYEEEE. The CDR3 sequence is 16 residues long.

This clonotype has more than one count but fewer than ten. V is TRBV28 and J is TRBJ2-7; D possibly corresponds to TRBD1 (6 bases). Trimming took 5 bases from V and 0 from J, leaving 14 bases between them. Germline V gene sequence: CDR1 MDHEN, CDR2 SYDVKM. This CDR3 spans 15 amino acids. CDR3 sequence: CASSTGTNFSYEQYF. The DNA for the CDR3 is TGTGCCAGCAGTACCGGGACAAATTTCTCCTACGAGCAGTACTTC. The variable domain in full, with the rest retrieved from reference TRBV28 and TRBJ2-7, is DVKVTQSSRYLVKRTGEKVFLECVQDMDHENMFWYRQDPGLGLRLIYFSYDVKMKEKGDIPEGYSVSREKKERFSLILESASTNQTSMYLCASSTGTNFSYEQYFGPGTRLTVT.